At least ten counts were recorded for the clone carrying this TCR beta chain. Antigen: not known. The data are from a study of neurological immune-mediated disorders. Whole-study results and caveats: The most TCR clonal expansion was seen in HTLV-1-associated myelopathy, whereas the least was seen in multiple sclerosis, below the level in healthy controls. There was no clinical or MRI feature that was associated with the multiple sclerosis repertoire cluster. The phylogenetic placement of 18 of 34 multiple sclerosis patients' repertoires in one related-CDR3 cluster constitutes a possible signature.

The germline V gene encodes CDR1 DFQATT and CDR2 SNEGSKA (reference sequence). V lost 7 bases, J lost 0 bases, and 6 bases stayed unmatched. The length of the CDR3 is 13 residues. 2 million unsorted PBMCs were stored in RNAlater at -80 °C before RNA extraction. Each CDR3 protein gets one entry after TCRdb re-called the 5' RACE reads with MiXCR. The sample shows some 76,000 distinct CDR3 sequences, 2.5% to 3.5% of them seen only once. This TCR was sampled from a woman in her fifties or sixties with multiple sclerosis. The chain joins TRBV20-1 to TRBJ2-7, with 7 bases fitting TRBD2. The sample was PBMCs. The DNA for the CDR3 is TGCAGTGGGGGGGGACTCTACTCCTACGAGCAGTACTTC. It yields the protein CSGGGLYSYEQYF.